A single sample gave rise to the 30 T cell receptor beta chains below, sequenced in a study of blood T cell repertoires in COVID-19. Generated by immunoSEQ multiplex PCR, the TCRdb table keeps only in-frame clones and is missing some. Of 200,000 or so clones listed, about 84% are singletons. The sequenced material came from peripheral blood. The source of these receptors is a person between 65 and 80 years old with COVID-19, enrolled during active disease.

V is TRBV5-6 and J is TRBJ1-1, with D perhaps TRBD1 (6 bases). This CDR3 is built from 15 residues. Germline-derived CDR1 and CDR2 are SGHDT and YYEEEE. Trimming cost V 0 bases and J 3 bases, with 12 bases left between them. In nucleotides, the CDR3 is TGTGCCAGCAGCTTGGTAGGCAGGGGCCACACTGAAGCTTTCTTT. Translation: CASSLVGRGHTEAFF.

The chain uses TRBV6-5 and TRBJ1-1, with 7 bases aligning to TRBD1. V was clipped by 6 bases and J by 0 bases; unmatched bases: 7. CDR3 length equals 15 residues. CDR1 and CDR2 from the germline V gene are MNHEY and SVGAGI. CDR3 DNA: TGTGCCAGCAGACCCAGACAGGGAATGAACACTGAAGCTTTCTTT. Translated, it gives CASRPRQGMNTEAFF.

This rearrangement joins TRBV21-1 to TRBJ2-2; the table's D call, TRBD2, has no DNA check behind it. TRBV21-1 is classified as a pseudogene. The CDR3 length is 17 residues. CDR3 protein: CASSKWIAFDVTGELFF. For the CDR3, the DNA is TGTGCCAGCAGCAAATGGATAGCGTTTGATGTGACCGGGGAGCTGTTTTTT.

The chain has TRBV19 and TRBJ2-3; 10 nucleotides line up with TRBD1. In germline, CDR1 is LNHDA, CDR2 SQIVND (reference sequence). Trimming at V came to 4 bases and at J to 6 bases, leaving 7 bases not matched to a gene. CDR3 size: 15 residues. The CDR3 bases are TGTGCCAGTAGTAGGGGACAGGGGATAAGGGATACGCAGTATTTT. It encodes CASSRGQGIRDTQYF. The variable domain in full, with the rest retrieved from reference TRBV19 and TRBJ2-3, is DGGITQSPKYLFRKEGQNVTLSCEQNLNHDAMYWYRQDPGQGLRLIYYSQIVNDFQKGDIAEGYSVSREKKESFPLTVTSAQKNPTAFYLCASSRGQGIRDTQYFGPGTRLTVL.

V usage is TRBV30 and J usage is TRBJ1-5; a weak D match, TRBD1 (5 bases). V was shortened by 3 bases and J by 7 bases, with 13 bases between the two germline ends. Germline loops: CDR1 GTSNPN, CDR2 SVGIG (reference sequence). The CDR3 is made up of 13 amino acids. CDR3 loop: CAWSSGYGQPQHF. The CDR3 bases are TGTGCCTGGAGCTCAGGGTACGGGCAGCCCCAGCATTTT.

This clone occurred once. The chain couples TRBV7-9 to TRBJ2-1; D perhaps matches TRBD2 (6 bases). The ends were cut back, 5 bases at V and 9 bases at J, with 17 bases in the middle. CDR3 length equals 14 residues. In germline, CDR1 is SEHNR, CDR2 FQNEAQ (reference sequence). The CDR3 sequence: CASSQPGTAREQFF. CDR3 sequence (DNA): TGTGCCAGCAGCCAGCCCGGGACTGCACGTGAGCAGTTCTTC.

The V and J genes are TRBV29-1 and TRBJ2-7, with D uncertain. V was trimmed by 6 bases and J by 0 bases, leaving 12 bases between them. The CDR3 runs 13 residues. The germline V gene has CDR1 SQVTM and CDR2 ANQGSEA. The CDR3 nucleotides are TGCAGCGTGTACAGTGTCGGCTCCTACGAGCAGTACTTC. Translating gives CSVYSVGSYEQYF.

The CDR3: CASSIKTANTEAFF. As DNA, the CDR3 is TGTGCCAGCAGTATAAAGACAGCGAACACTGAAGCTTTCTTT. V usage is TRBV27 and J usage is TRBJ1-1; D is possibly TRBD1 (5 bases). The CDR3 length is 14 residues. CDR1 is MNHEY, CDR2 SMNVEV, per germline (reference sequence). V dropped 5 bases and J dropped 1 base, with 11 bases sitting between them.

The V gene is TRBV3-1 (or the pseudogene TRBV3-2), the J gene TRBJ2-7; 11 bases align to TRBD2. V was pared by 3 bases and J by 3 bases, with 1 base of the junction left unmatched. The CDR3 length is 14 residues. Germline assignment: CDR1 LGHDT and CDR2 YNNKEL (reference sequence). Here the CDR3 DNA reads TGTGCCAGCAGCCACCTAGCGGGGGGCTACGAGCAGTACTTC. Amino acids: CASSHLAGGYEQYF.

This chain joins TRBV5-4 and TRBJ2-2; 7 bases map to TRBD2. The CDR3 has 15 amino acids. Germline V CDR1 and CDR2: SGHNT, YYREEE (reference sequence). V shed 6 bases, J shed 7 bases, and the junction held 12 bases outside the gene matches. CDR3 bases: TGTGCCAGCAATCTCGGCGGGAGATTGGGCGGGGAGCTGTTTTTT. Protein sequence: CASNLGGRLGGELFF.

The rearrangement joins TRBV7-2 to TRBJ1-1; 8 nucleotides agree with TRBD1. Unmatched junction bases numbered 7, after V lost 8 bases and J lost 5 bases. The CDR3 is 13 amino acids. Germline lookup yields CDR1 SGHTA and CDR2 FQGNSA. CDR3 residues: CASGGQGATEAFF. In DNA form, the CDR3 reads TGTGCCAGCGGGGGGCAGGGGGCGACTGAAGCTTTCTTT.

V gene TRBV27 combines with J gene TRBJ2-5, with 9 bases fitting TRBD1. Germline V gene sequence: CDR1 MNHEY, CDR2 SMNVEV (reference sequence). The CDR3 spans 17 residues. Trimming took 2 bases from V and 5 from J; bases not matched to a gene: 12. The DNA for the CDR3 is TGTGCCAGCAGTTTAAATACAGGGGGCGCCGAAAAGGAGACCCAGTACTTC. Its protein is CASSLNTGGAEKETQYF.

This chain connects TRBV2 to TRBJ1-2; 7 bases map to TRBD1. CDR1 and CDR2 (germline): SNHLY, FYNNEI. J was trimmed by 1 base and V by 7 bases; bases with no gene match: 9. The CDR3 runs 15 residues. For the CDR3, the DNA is TGTGCCAGCAATCCGGGACAGTTCAATAACTATGGCTACACCTTC. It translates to CASNPGQFNNYGYTF. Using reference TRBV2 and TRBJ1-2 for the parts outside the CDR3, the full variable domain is EPEVTQTPSHQVTQMGQEVILRCVPISNHLYFYWYRQILGQKVEFLVSFYNNEISEKSEIFDDQFSVERPDGSNFTLKIRSTKLEDSAMYFCASNPGQFNNYGYTFGSGTRLTVV.

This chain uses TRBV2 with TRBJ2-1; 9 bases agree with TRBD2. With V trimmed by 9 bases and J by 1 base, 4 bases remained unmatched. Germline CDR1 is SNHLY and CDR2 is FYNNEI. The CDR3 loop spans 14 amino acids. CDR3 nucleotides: TGTGCCAGATCGAGCGGGAGGTCCTACAATGAGCAGTTCTTC. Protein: CARSSGRSYNEQFF.

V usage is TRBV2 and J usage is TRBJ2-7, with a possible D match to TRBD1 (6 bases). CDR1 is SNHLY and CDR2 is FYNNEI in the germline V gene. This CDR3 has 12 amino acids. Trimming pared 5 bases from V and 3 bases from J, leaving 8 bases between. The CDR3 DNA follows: TGTGCCAGCAGTCGGACAGTCTACGAGCAGTACTTC. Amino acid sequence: CASSRTVYEQYF. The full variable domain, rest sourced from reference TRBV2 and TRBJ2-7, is EPEVTQTPSHQVTQMGQEVILRCVPISNHLYFYWYRQILGQKVEFLVSFYNNEISEKSEIFDDQFSVERPDGSNFTLKIRSTKLEDSAMYFCASSRTVYEQYFGPGTRLTVT.

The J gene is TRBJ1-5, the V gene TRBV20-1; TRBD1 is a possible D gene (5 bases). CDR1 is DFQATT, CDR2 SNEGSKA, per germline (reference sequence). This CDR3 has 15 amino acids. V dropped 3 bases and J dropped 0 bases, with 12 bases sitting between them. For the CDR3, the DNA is TGCAGTGCTAGTCCTGCAGGGTATAGCAATCAGCCCCAGCATTTT. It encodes CSASPAGYSNQPQHF.

In nucleotides, the CDR3 is TGTGCCATCAGTGAGGGACCGGACTCGAATGAAAAACTGTTTTTT. This gives the protein CAISEGPDSNEKLFF. This sequence joins TRBV10-3 and TRBJ1-4; D is ambiguous. Germline V gene sequence: CDR1 ENHRY, CDR2 SYGVKD. V lost 2 bases and J lost 5, with 12 bases in between. The CDR3 contains 15 residues.

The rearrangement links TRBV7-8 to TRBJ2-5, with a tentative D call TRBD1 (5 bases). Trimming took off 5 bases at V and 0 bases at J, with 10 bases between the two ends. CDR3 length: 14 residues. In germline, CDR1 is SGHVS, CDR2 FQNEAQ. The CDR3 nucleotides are TGTGCCAGCAGCAAGACAGAGAACCAAGAGACCCAGTACTTC. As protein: CASSKTENQETQYF.

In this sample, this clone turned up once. Here the CDR3 reads CASSQVLGLFTDTQYF. In DNA, the CDR3 is TGCGCCAGCAGCCAAGTACTGGGACTTTTCACAGATACGCAGTATTTT. The gene calls are TRBV4-1 and TRBJ2-3; maybe TRBD2 (6 bases). V lost 1 base, J lost 2 bases, and 13 bases lay in between. CDR1 and CDR2 from the germline V gene are MGHRA and YSYEKL. This CDR3 is built from 16 residues.

Here the CDR3 DNA reads TGTGCCAGCAGTTCCGGACAGGGGATCCTCCTTAATGAAAAACTGTTTTTT. Translating it yields CASSSGQGILLNEKLFF. The V gene is TRBV6-2 or TRBV6-3, the J gene TRBJ1-4, with 9 nucleotides matching TRBD1. V trimming: 4 bases; J trimming: 4 bases; junction bases outside the gene matches: 10. This CDR3 region has 17 residues. Germline V gene lookup returns CDR1 MNHEY and CDR2 SVGEGT.

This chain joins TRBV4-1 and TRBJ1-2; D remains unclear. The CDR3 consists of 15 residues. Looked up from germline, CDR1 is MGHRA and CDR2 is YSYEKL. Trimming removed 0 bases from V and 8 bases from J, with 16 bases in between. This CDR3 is CASSQEAGWWKGYTF. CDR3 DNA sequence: TGCGCCAGCAGCCAAGAAGCGGGGTGGTGGAAGGGCTACACCTTC.

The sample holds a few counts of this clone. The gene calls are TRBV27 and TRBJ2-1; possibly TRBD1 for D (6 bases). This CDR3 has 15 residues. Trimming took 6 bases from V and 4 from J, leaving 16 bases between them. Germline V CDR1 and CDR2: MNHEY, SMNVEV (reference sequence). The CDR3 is CASSLRRDIYNEQFF. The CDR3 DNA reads TGTGCCAGCAGCTTAAGACGGGACATTTACAATGAGCAGTTCTTC.

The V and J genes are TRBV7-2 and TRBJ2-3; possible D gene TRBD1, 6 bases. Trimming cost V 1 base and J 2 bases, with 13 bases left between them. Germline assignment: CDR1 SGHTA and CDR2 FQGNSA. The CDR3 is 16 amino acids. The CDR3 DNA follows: TGTGCCAGCAGCTTAGTCGGGACAACACACACAGATACGCAGTATTTT. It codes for CASSLVGTTHTDTQYF.

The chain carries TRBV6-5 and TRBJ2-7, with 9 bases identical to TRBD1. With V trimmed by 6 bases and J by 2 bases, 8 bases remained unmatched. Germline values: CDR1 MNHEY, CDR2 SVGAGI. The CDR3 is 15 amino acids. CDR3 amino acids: CASRITTGGAYEQYF. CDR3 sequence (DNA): TGTGCCAGCAGAATAACGACAGGGGGGGCCTACGAGCAGTACTTC.

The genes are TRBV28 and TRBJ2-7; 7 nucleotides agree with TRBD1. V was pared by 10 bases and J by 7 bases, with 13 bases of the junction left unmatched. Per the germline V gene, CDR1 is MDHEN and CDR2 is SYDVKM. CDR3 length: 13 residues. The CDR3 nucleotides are TGTGCCACCCAAGACAGGGCCTGGGGAGAGCAGTACTTC. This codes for CATQDRAWGEQYF.

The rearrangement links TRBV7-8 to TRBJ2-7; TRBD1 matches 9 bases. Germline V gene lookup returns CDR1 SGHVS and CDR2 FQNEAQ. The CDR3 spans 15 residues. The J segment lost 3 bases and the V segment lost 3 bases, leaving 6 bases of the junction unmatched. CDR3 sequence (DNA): TGTGCCAGCAGCTTTGGTGACAGGGGGATCTACGAGCAGTACTTC. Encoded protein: CASSFGDRGIYEQYF.

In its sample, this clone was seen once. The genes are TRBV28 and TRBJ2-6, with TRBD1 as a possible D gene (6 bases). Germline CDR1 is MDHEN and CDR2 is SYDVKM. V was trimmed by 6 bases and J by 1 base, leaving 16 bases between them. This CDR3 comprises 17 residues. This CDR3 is CASRTRDIPSGANVLTF. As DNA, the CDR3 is TGTGCCAGCAGGACCCGGGACATTCCTTCTGGGGCCAACGTCCTGACTTTC.

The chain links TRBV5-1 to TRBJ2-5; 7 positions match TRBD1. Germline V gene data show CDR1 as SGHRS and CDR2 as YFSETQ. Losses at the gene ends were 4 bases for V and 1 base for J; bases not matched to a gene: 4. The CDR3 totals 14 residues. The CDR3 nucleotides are TGCGCCAGCAGCGCAGGGGACAGCCAAGAGACCCAGTACTTC. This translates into CASSAGDSQETQYF. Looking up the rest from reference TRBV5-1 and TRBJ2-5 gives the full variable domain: KAGVTQTPRYLIKTRGQQVTLSCSPISGHRSVSWYQQTPGQGLQFLFEYFSETQRNKGNFPGRFSGRQFSNSRSEMNVSTLELGDSALYLCASSAGDSQETQYFGPGTRLLVL.

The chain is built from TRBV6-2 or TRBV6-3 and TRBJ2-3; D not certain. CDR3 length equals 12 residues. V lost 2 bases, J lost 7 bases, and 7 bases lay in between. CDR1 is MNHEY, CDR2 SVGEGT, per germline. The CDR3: CASSYGPHTQYF. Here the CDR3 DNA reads TGTGCCAGCAGTTACGGCCCCCATACGCAGTATTTT.

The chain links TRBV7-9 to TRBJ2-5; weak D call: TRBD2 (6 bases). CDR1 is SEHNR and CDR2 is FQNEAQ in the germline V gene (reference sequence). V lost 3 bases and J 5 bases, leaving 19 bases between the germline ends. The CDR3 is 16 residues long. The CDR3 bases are TGTGCCAGCAGCTTCGGTTTCGAGCTCCGGGGGGAGACCCAGTACTTC. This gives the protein CASSFGFELRGETQYF.